Reported below is one T cell receptor (beta chain). This clone was seen more than once but under ten times. Its antigen remains undetermined. Base qualities were left out, and no much larger clone turns up one base away. This sample is drawn from a study of radiotherapy plus CTLA-4 blockade in lung cancer (dated by TCRdb to between 2018 and 2020). Notes on the research overall: Objective responses were observed in 15% to 20% of enrolled patients, and disease control was achieved in less than 35%. What the work shows at the level of the full study, not this receptor alone: After treatment with radiotherapy and ipilimumab, TCR clones that came from tumors expanded in the peripheral blood. The strongest predictors of response were reported to be early dynamic shifts in blood T cell clones along with a rise in serum interferon-beta following radiation.

The study evaluated CTLA-4 blockade (ipilimumab) given together with focal radiation therapy in patients who had chemo-refractory metastatic non-small-cell lung cancer. CDR1 and CDR2 are read off the germline V gene as MGHRA and YSYEKL. The CDR3 runs 15 amino acids, cysteine and phenylalanine included. Here the CDR3 DNA is all that survives: 45 bases in frame from base 1. The V end gives up 4 bases and the J end 5 bases, leaving 9 bases in the junction not matched to a gene. Library preparation was by the immunoSEQ multiplex PCR assay. In its TCRdb copy, this immuneACCESS table keeps in-frame sequences only and misses some clones. Where compared with another copy, unresolved V genes explain less than half of these, and the others have no known cause. In all, the sample holds about 91,000 clones, and 55% to 75% of those were seen once. The ten largest clones represent about 14% of the sample.

The chain is assembled from TRBV4-1 and TRBJ2-3; the junction holds 7 bases that match TRBD2. The clonotype was recovered from a human donor with non-small cell lung cancer that progressed on radiotherapy plus ipilimumab. Here the sequenced sample was peripheral blood, taken from a patient treated with radiotherapy plus ipilimumab. The nucleotides read TGCGCCAGCAGCCCCACTAGCGACCCCCGAGATACGCAGTATTTT. It translates to CASSPTSDPRDTQYF.